Following are 13 T cell receptor beta chains from one sample sequenced in a study of T-cell reconstitution after alpha-beta-depleted transplantation in children. Unique molecular identifiers were incorporated when the TCRbeta library was constructed. MiXCR was run by TCRdb on the PCR reads, yielding one entry per CDR3 protein. This sample has approximately 640,000 distinct CDR3 sequences, with roughly 15% found just once. This specimen was PBMCs from the stem cell graft donor, taken from the stem cell graft. The receptors shown here come from a human donor who donated a stem cell graft to a child with acute myeloid leukemia.

This chain connects TRBV20-1 to TRBJ2-7, with a possible D match to TRBD1 (5 bases). V was cut by 1 base and J by 5 bases, with 21 bases left in between. This CDR3 has 16 amino acids. CDR1 is DFQATT and CDR2 is SNEGSKA in the germline V gene (reference sequence). CDR3 loop: CSARGQFELHRDEQYF. CDR3 nucleotides: TGCAGTGCTAGAGGACAGTTCGAGCTCCACCGGGACGAGCAGTACTTC.

This clonotype occurred a few times. This chain uses TRBV6-5 with TRBJ1-5; D is unclear. CDR1 and CDR2 (germline): MNHEY, SVGAGI. V lost 2 bases and J 4 bases, leaving 9 bases between the germline ends. The length of the CDR3 is 14 residues. The CDR3: CASSYMEINQPQHF. The CDR3 DNA follows: TGTGCCAGCAGTTACATGGAGATAAATCAGCCCCAGCATTTT.

J is TRBJ2-5 and V is TRBV12-3 or TRBV12-4; no firm D call. CDR3 length: 13 amino acids. Trimming removed 6 bases at V and 5 bases at J, with 13 bases between. Here the CDR3 reads CASRESVSETQYF. The CDR3 DNA follows: TGTGCCAGCAGGGAATCGGTGTCTGAGACCCAGTACTTC.

The sample holds many counts of this clonotype. The J gene is TRBJ2-2, the V gene TRBV29-1; D is ambiguous. V was clipped by 3 bases and J by 3 bases, with 8 bases between them. Germline CDR1 is SQVTM and CDR2 is ANQGSEA. This CDR3 has 13 amino acids. In DNA form, the CDR3 reads TGCAGCGTTGAGCAGACCGACACCGGGGAGCTGTTTTTT. Its protein is CSVEQTDTGELFF.

This clonotype was seen repeatedly, ten times or more. The rearrangement uses TRBV20-1 and TRBJ2-5; a possible D gene is TRBD2 (5 bases). This CDR3 is 16 amino acids long. CDR1 is DFQATT, CDR2 SNEGSKA, per germline (reference sequence). Trimming removed 0 bases at V and 0 bases at J, with 14 bases between. The CDR3 sequence is CSARDPLGEYQETQYF. CDR3 in DNA: TGCAGTGCTAGAGACCCCCTCGGGGAGTACCAAGAGACCCAGTACTTC.

This chain connects TRBV20-1 to TRBJ2-1; 7 nucleotides align to TRBD1. CDR3 length: 18 amino acids. The germline V gene encodes CDR1 DFQATT and CDR2 SNEGSKA (reference sequence). V lost 0 bases to trimming and J lost 0 bases; unmatched junction nucleotides: 11. CDR3 nucleotides: TGCAGTGCTAGAGACTCACACCGGGACAGTAGCTCCTACAATGAGCAGTTCTTC. This translates into CSARDSHRDSSSYNEQFF.

With respect to this clonotype: A much larger clone lies a single base off, so this may be a read error. The genes are TRBV20-1 and TRBJ1-2, with 12 bases lining up with TRBD1. The CDR3 covers 14 residues. Unmatched junction bases numbered 4, after V lost 4 bases and J lost 4 bases. Germline CDR1 DFQATT, CDR2 SNEGSKA (reference sequence). In nucleotides, the CDR3 is TGCAGTGCTACAAGGGACAGGGGGCCCTATGGCTACACCTTC. This gives the protein CSATRDRGPYGYTF.

This clonotype was recorded a few times. The chain joins TRBV27 to TRBJ1-5, with 7 bases matching TRBD1. This CDR3 contains 14 residues. Per germline, CDR1 MNHEY and CDR2 SMNVEV (reference sequence). The V gene end was trimmed by 6 bases and the J gene end by 6 bases; junction bases not matched to a gene: 8. The CDR3, as DNA: TGTGCCAGCAGCCCAAACAGGGGCGGTCAGCCCCAGCATTTT. As protein: CASSPNRGGQPQHF.

This clonotype was counted between two and nine times. CDR3 DNA: TGTGCCAGCAGTTACGGCCTAGTCCACAATGAGCAGTTCTTC. This codes for CASSYGLVHNEQFF. This rearrangement joins TRBV6-2 or TRBV6-3 to TRBJ2-1; D uncertain. Germline assignment: CDR1 MNHEY and CDR2 SVGEGT. The CDR3 runs 14 residues. Trimming cost V 2 bases and J 5 bases, with 10 bases left between them.

A word on this clonotype: Being one base from a much bigger clone, this may be a read error. V is TRBV20-1 and J is TRBJ2-1; tentative D call: TRBD2 (5 bases). CDR3 length: 16 amino acids. V was trimmed by 6 bases and J by 5 bases, leaving 23 bases between them. Germline CDR1 DFQATT, CDR2 SNEGSKA (reference sequence). CDR3 DNA sequence: TGCAGTGCCCCCCGGACTCCCCATCCGACTGACAATGAGCAGTTCTTC. Translating it yields CSAPRTPHPTDNEQFF.

This chain connects TRBV28 to TRBJ1-6, with D hard to call. Germline CDR1 MDHEN, CDR2 SYDVKM. This CDR3 comprises 14 residues. Trimming left V 3 bases short and J 9 bases short, with 12 bases between. Here the CDR3 reads CASSFVGVGSPLHF. The CDR3 DNA is TGTGCCAGCAGTTTCGTCGGGGTCGGTTCACCCCTCCACTTT.

This clonotype has ten or more counts. The chain carries TRBV20-1 and TRBJ1-1, with D perhaps TRBD1 (5 bases). V was cut by 3 bases and J by 8 bases, with 13 bases left in between. Germline V gene sequence: CDR1 DFQATT, CDR2 SNEGSKA (reference sequence). CDR3 length: 12 amino acids. Here the CDR3 reads CSARAGGTEAFF. As DNA, the CDR3 is TGCAGTGCTAGGGCCGGGGGGACGGAAGCTTTCTTT.

This clonotype was counted many times. The chain joins TRBV5-6 to TRBJ2-4; 7 bases are shared with TRBD2. V lost 4 bases and J lost 5; bases outside the gene matches: 12. CDR1 is SGHDT and CDR2 is YYEEEE in the germline V gene. The CDR3 runs to 16 residues. This chain's CDR3 is CASSPLGSGWENIQYF. CDR3 in DNA: TGTGCCAGCAGCCCCCTGGGTAGCGGGTGGGAAAACATTCAGTACTTC.